The next 30 T cell receptor beta chains were all read from a single sample in a study of blood T cells in healthy people across ages. A J-beta primer mix and a sample-barcoded 5' primer were used in a second PCR of roughly 6 to 11 cycles. One entry per CDR3 protein results from TCRdb running MiXCR on the 5' RACE reads. Of 1.5 million or so distinct CDR3 sequences listed, approximately 42% were seen once; the top ten hold less than 8%. Sequencing was done on a sample of blood. The origin of the receptors is a young woman in good health.

The sample holds many counts of this clonotype. The gene calls are TRBV29-1 and TRBJ1-2; a weak D match, TRBD1 (6 bases). The CDR3 has 14 residues. Germline CDR1 SQVTM, CDR2 ANQGSEA. V lost 0 bases and J 2 bases, leaving 10 bases between the germline ends. CDR3 sequence: CSVEDQGQNYGYTF. In DNA, the CDR3 is TGCAGCGTTGAAGATCAGGGGCAGAACTATGGCTACACCTTC.

The chain joins TRBV3-1 to TRBJ2-3; D ambiguous. Germline loops: CDR1 LGHDT, CDR2 YNNKEL (reference sequence). Trimming cost V 7 bases and J 4 bases, with 12 bases left between them. There are 13 residues in the CDR3. Here the CDR3 reads CASTDSWADTQYF. The CDR3 DNA reads as TGTGCCAGCACCGACTCGTGGGCAGATACGCAGTATTTT.

A note on this clonotype: One junction end disagrees with the germline gene, perhaps due to a read error. V gene TRBV4-2 combines with J gene TRBJ1-1; no reliable D call. The CDR3 has 12 residues. Germline CDR1 reads LGHNA; CDR2 reads YNFKEQ. The CDR3 nucleotides are TGTGCCAGCGGCCATTTCAACACTGAAGCTTTCTTT. This translates into CASGHFNTEAFF.

The chain links TRBV20-1 to TRBJ2-5, with 8 positions matching TRBD2. The CDR3 extends over 16 amino acids. Looked up from germline, CDR1 is DFQATT and CDR2 is SNEGSKA (reference sequence). With V trimmed by 5 bases and J by 11 bases, 22 bases remained unmatched. The CDR3 is CSAAPVAGLDWIEQYF. CDR3 nucleotides: TGCAGTGCTGCGCCGGTAGCGGGACTAGATTGGATTGAGCAGTACTTC.

This chain connects TRBV12-3 or TRBV12-4 to TRBJ1-4; D not resolved. The CDR3 spans 13 residues. V was clipped by 6 bases and J by 5 bases, with 10 bases between them. The DNA of the CDR3 is TGTGCCAGCAGCCCGGACCTCAATGAAAAACTGTTTTTT. Encoded protein: CASSPDLNEKLFF.

A remark on this clonotype: At one of its ends the junction is not consistent with the germline gene, which may arise from a read error. V gene TRBV20-1 combines with J gene TRBJ2-7; 7 nucleotides line up with TRBD2. CDR1 and CDR2 from the germline V gene are DFQATT and SNEGSKA (reference sequence). The CDR3 spans 14 residues. CDR3 in DNA: TGCAGTGCTATGTCGGAGACTAGCTCCCACGAGCAGTACTTC. This translates into CSAMSETSSHEQYF.

The J gene is TRBJ2-3, the V gene TRBV27, with D perhaps TRBD2 (5 bases). The CDR3 is 14 amino acids. V was trimmed by 5 bases and J by 0 bases, leaving 9 bases between them. The germline gives CDR1 MNHEY, CDR2 SMNVEV (reference sequence). CDR3 sequence (DNA): TGTGCCAGCAGTCAGCCGGGAAGCACAGATACGCAGTATTTT. Residues: CASSQPGSTDTQYF.

The chain is built from TRBV10-3 and TRBJ2-7; TRBD1 matches 10 bases. The CDR3 loop spans 14 amino acids. Germline trimming cut 6 bases from V and 2 bases from J; bases unmatched to any gene: 4. Germline assignment: CDR1 ENHRY and CDR2 SYGVKD. DNA for the CDR3: TGTGCCATCAGCAGGGGACAGGGGACCTACGAGCAGTACTTC. Translated, it gives CAISRGQGTYEQYF.

This clonotype was observed a handful of times. This chain joins TRBV5-6 and TRBJ1-2; D is unresolved. The CDR3 has 14 residues. Trimming left V 0 bases short and J 6 bases short, with 12 bases between. Germline V gene data show CDR1 as SGHDT and CDR2 as YYEEEE. The CDR3 DNA reads TGTGCCAGCAGCTTGGGTCCAGGTTCGGATGGCTACACCTTC. Translation: CASSLGPGSDGYTF.

The gene calls are TRBV20-1 and TRBJ2-7, with TRBD2 matching 13 bases. Germline-derived CDR1 and CDR2 are DFQATT and SNEGSKA (reference sequence). CDR3 length: 14 amino acids. Trimming took 1 base from V and 5 from J; bases not matched to a gene: 2. CDR3 sequence: CSARAGLAGDEQYF. Here the CDR3 DNA reads TGCAGTGCTAGAGCCGGACTAGCGGGAGACGAGCAGTACTTC.

The chain couples TRBV7-8 to TRBJ1-2; no firm D call. CDR3 length: 14 amino acids. Germline V gene data show CDR1 as SGHVS and CDR2 as FQNEAQ. Trimming left V 2 bases short and J 6 bases short, with 13 bases between. The CDR3 is CASSLFSGRDGYTF. The CDR3 bases are TGTGCCAGCAGCTTATTTTCAGGTCGAGATGGCTACACCTTC.

This chain joins TRBV4-1 and TRBJ2-7, with 7 nucleotides matching TRBD2. Unmatched junction bases numbered 10, after V lost 0 bases and J lost 5 bases. The germline gives CDR1 MGHRA, CDR2 YSYEKL. This CDR3 comprises 16 residues. The CDR3 is CASSQDLGTNGHEQYF. In nucleotides, the CDR3 is TGCGCCAGCAGCCAAGATTTGGGGACTAACGGCCACGAGCAGTACTTC.

In this sample, this clonotype turned up many times. This rearrangement joins TRBV9 to TRBJ2-5; weak D call: TRBD1 (5 bases). The CDR3 is made up of 15 amino acids. Trimming left V 0 bases short and J 2 bases short, with 11 bases between. In germline, CDR1 is SGDLS, CDR2 YYNGEE. The chain's CDR3 is CASSVDQGRQETQYF. The CDR3 nucleotides are TGTGCCAGCAGCGTAGACCAGGGTAGGCAAGAGACCCAGTACTTC.

The genes are TRBV20-1 and TRBJ2-5; TRBD1 or TRBD2 may be the D gene (6 bases each). The CDR3 covers 11 residues. CDR1 and CDR2 from the germline V gene are DFQATT and SNEGSKA (reference sequence). This CDR3 is CRGGAQETQYF. The DNA for the CDR3 is TGCAGGGGGGGCGCCCAAGAGACCCAGTACTTC.

Many counts were recorded for this clonotype. V and J are TRBV7-2 and TRBJ1-2; 7 positions match TRBD1. The CDR3 has 14 amino acids. The J segment lost 6 bases and the V segment lost 4 bases, leaving 8 bases of the junction unmatched. In germline, CDR1 is SGHTA, CDR2 FQGNSA. CDR3 DNA: TGTGCCAGCAGCTCCGGGACAGTGAGAGATGGCTACACCTTC. Its translation is CASSSGTVRDGYTF.

This clonotype has just a few counts. The V call is TRBV7-2, the J call TRBJ1-2; 9 positions agree with TRBD1. CDR1 SGHTA and CDR2 FQGNSA come from the germline V gene. The CDR3 covers 16 residues. Trimming cost V 0 bases and J 1 base; bases outside gene matches: 3. CDR3 residues: CASSLAWGQGNYGYTF. CDR3 nucleotide sequence: TGTGCCAGCAGCTTAGCCTGGGGACAGGGTAACTATGGCTACACCTTC.

The CDR3 reads CASSVGHYSNQPQHF. Here the CDR3 DNA reads TGTGCCAGCAGCGTAGGACACTATAGCAATCAGCCCCAGCATTTT. The chain couples TRBV9 to TRBJ1-5; D unclear. Germline CDR1 reads SGDLS; CDR2 reads YYNGEE. The V gene lost 0 bases and the J gene lost 0 bases, with 7 bases spanning the gap. The CDR3 has 15 residues.

This clonotype was detected a few times. The CDR3 is CASSDGTSGGYSETQYF. As DNA, the CDR3 is TGTGCCAGCAGCGACGGGACTAGCGGGGGGTATTCAGAGACCCAGTACTTC. The chain links TRBV9 to TRBJ2-5; 15 bases fit TRBD2. J gave up 4 bases and V 3 bases, and 7 bases lay outside the gene matches. The CDR3 runs to 17 residues. Germline assignment: CDR1 SGDLS and CDR2 YYNGEE.

The CDR3 region is CASQKGHQETQYF. The CDR3 region has the DNA TGTGCCAGCCAGAAAGGCCACCAAGAGACCCAGTACTTC. The V and J genes are TRBV27 and TRBJ2-5, with D hard to call. The CDR3 is 13 residues long. The germline V gene has CDR1 MNHEY and CDR2 SMNVEV (reference sequence). V dropped 8 bases and J dropped 0 bases, with 10 bases sitting between them.

The gene calls are TRBV24-1 and TRBJ1-5; D unclear. Germline CDR1 is KGHDR and CDR2 is SFDVKD. The V end lost 9 bases, the J end lost 0 bases, and 8 bases lay between the germline ends. The CDR3 sequence is 13 residues long. CDR3 nucleotide sequence: TGTGCCACCCAGGAGGGTAGCAATCAGCCCCAGCATTTT. It yields the protein CATQEGSNQPQHF.

The CDR3 DNA reads TGCAGTGCTACTAAGACTAGCGGCACAGATACGCAGTATTTT. This encodes CSATKTSGTDTQYF. The chain carries TRBV20-1 and TRBJ2-3; TRBD2 agrees at 8 bases. The ends lost 4 bases at V and 1 base at J; junction bases unmatched: 4. This CDR3 has 14 residues. The V gene's germline CDR1 is DFQATT and CDR2 SNEGSKA (reference sequence).

The chain combines TRBV29-1 with TRBJ2-5; TRBD1 aligns across 7 bases. This CDR3 has 12 residues. V trimming: 6 bases; J trimming: 3 bases; junction bases outside the gene matches: 4. Germline CDR1 reads SQVTM; CDR2 reads ANQGSEA. For the CDR3, the DNA is TGCAGCGTCAACAGGGGAGAAGAGACCCAGTACTTC. It encodes CSVNRGEETQYF.

This clonotype was counted only a few times. In DNA form, the CDR3 reads TGTGCCAGCAGCCGAAATACGGGCGGGGGCCCTCAAGAGACCCAGTACTTC. Protein: CASSRNTGGGPQETQYF. The chain recombines TRBV7-9 with TRBJ2-5; a possible D gene is TRBD2 (7 bases). Germline V gene lookup returns CDR1 SEHNR and CDR2 FQNEAQ (reference sequence). Trimming took 5 bases from V and 2 from J, leaving 21 bases between them. The CDR3 has 17 amino acids.

Turning to this clonotype: Since the CDR3 does not end with the conserved phenylalanine or tryptophan, this likely comes from a read error. This rearrangement joins TRBV20-1 to TRBJ1-1; weak D call: TRBD1 (6 bases). CDR3 size: 12 residues. V lost 5 bases and J 11 bases, leaving 18 bases between the germline ends. The germline gives CDR1 DFQATT, CDR2 SNEGSKA (reference sequence). CDR3 sequence (DNA): TGCAGTGCTGGCGGGTCGCCTCAGGGGGCTTTCCTT. Translating it yields CSAGGSPQGAFL.

The chain is built from TRBV25-1 and TRBJ1-2, with 8 bases lining up with TRBD1. The CDR3 is made up of 14 amino acids. The germline gives CDR1 MGHDK, CDR2 SYGVNS. Trimming removed 2 bases from V and 5 bases from J; junction bases left unmatched: 4. CDR3 loop: CASSEPDRVYGYTF. The DNA of the CDR3 is TGTGCCAGCAGTGAACCGGACAGGGTTTATGGCTACACCTTC.

This clonotype appeared a few times. The V gene is TRBV6-1, the J gene TRBJ2-5; 10 nucleotides match TRBD2. The better agreement between TRBJ2-7 and the DNA end casts doubt on the J call. The V gene's germline CDR1 is MNHNS and CDR2 SASEGT. The CDR3 runs 16 residues. The CDR3 reads CASSALLAGVLGEQYF. CDR3 coding DNA: TGTGCCAGCAGTGCGCTGCTAGCGGGGGTCCTAGGCGAGCAGTACTTC.

The table lists this clonotype with a few counts. The chain has TRBV3-1 and TRBJ1-2; maybe TRBD1 (5 bases). V lost 4 bases and J 2 bases, leaving 14 bases between the germline ends. The CDR3 runs to 15 residues. The germline gives CDR1 LGHDT, CDR2 YNNKEL (reference sequence). CDR3: CASSLEKGTNYGYTF. The CDR3, as DNA: TGTGCCAGCAGCCTAGAGAAGGGGACCAACTATGGCTACACCTTC.

J is TRBJ1-1 and V is TRBV12-3 or TRBV12-4; tentative D call: TRBD1 (6 bases). The V end lost 3 bases, the J end lost 10 bases, and 9 bases lay between the germline ends. The CDR3 loop spans 11 amino acids. The CDR3 sequence is CASSLTGIAFF. The DNA of the CDR3 is TGTGCCAGCAGTTTGACAGGCATAGCTTTCTTT.

In its sample, this clonotype was seen once. Given a much more abundant clone one base away, this may be a read error. The chain couples TRBV7-9 to TRBJ2-1; D possibly corresponds to TRBD2 (6 bases). Germline CDR1 SEHNR, CDR2 FQNEAQ (reference sequence). The CDR3 is made up of 15 amino acids. V was cut by 5 bases and J by 8 bases, with 19 bases left in between. The CDR3 is CASSLWAGGIDEQFF. The CDR3 bases are TGTGCCAGCAGCCTATGGGCTGGCGGGATTGATGAGCAGTTCTTC.

V and J are TRBV20-1 and TRBJ2-1, with 11 bases identical to TRBD1. Germline trimming cut 5 bases from V and 7 bases from J; bases unmatched to any gene: 4. This CDR3 contains 13 residues. Germline CDR1 and CDR2: DFQATT and SNEGSKA (reference sequence). The CDR3 coding sequence is TGCAGTGCTTCGGACAGGGGGCGGAATGAGCAGTTCTTC. It yields the protein CSASDRGRNEQFF.